This is a list of T cell receptor beta chains from one sample in a study of cytomegalovirus exposure and HLA in healthy donors. Generated by immunoSEQ multiplex PCR, the TCRdb table keeps only in-frame clones and is missing some. The sample has roughly 180,000 clones; about 85% are singletons. The sequencing sample was made of PBMCs. These receptors were collected from a boy between 2 and 10 years old in good health and CMV-seronegative. Each CDR3 is given with its conserved first and last residue. Each record gives: D gene, clone size, J gene, CDR3 length, V gene, CDR3 DNA, CDR3 protein. The D gene is left open where the match is weak. The size field is filled for only some rows; it gives once, few, many or a size class.

D gene: TRBD1; clone size: .; J gene: TRBJ2-5; CDR3 length: 14; V gene: TRBV6-5; CDR3 DNA: TGTGCCAGCACCGCGGACAGGGCGGTGGAGACCCAGTACTTC; CDR3 protein: CASTADRAVETQYF
D gene: .; clone size: .; J gene: TRBJ1-2; CDR3 length: 13; V gene: TRBV6-1; CDR3 DNA: TGTGCCAGCAGCGAATCAGGGGTTAGGGGCTACACCTTC; CDR3 protein: CASSESGVRGYTF
D gene: .; clone size: .; J gene: TRBJ1-1; CDR3 length: 13; V gene: TRBV9; CDR3 DNA: TGTGCCAGCAGCGTACAACCGGGCACTGAAGCTTTCTTT; CDR3 protein: CASSVQPGTEAFF
D gene: TRBD1; clone size: once; J gene: TRBJ1-1; CDR3 length: 13; V gene: TRBV5-1; CDR3 DNA: TGCGCCAGCAGCCCAGAGGACAGGACAGAAGCTTTCTTT; CDR3 protein: CASSPEDRTEAFF
D gene: TRBD1; clone size: .; J gene: TRBJ1-5; CDR3 length: 14; V gene: TRBV25-1; CDR3 DNA: TGTGCCAGCAGGGGAACAGGGGAGGATCAGCCCCAGCATTTT; CDR3 protein: CASRGTGEDQPQHF
D gene: .; clone size: .; J gene: TRBJ2-5; CDR3 length: 12; V gene: TRBV29-1; CDR3 DNA: TGCAGCGCCCTAGACAGTCAAGAGACCCAGTACTTC; CDR3 protein: CSALDSQETQYF
D gene: TRBD2; clone size: .; J gene: TRBJ2-1; CDR3 length: 17; V gene: TRBV2; CDR3 DNA: TGTGCCAGCAGTGAATCCCTGACTAGCGGAACCTACAATGAGCAGTTCTTC; CDR3 protein: CASSESLTSGTYNEQFF
D gene: .; clone size: .; J gene: TRBJ1-1; CDR3 length: 14; V gene: TRBV10-2; CDR3 DNA: TGCGCCAGCAGTGAGTCGGGCTGGAACACTGAAGCTTTCTTT; CDR3 protein: CASSESGWNTEAFF
D gene: .; clone size: .; J gene: TRBJ1-5; CDR3 length: 14; V gene: TRBV2; CDR3 DNA: TGTGCCAGCAAGGTCGACCAGGGTATATTGCCCCAGCATTTT; CDR3 protein: CASKVDQGILPQHF
D gene: TRBD1; clone size: .; J gene: TRBJ1-2; CDR3 length: 14; V gene: TRBV5-6; CDR3 DNA: TGTGCCAGCAGCCTCGGACAGGGAGTAGTGGGCTACACCTTC; CDR3 protein: CASSLGQGVVGYTF
D gene: TRBD1; clone size: few; J gene: TRBJ1-6; CDR3 length: 14; V gene: TRBV2; CDR3 DNA: TGTGCCAGCAATGGACAGGGGGTAGCCTCACCCCTCCACTTT; CDR3 protein: CASNGQGVASPLHF
D gene: .; clone size: once; J gene: TRBJ1-1; CDR3 length: 13; V gene: TRBV9; CDR3 DNA: TGTGCCAGCAGCGTAGAAGGAGGACAGGAAGCTTTCTTT; CDR3 protein: CASSVEGGQEAFF
D gene: .; clone size: .; J gene: TRBJ1-2; CDR3 length: 15; V gene: TRBV5-1; CDR3 DNA: TGCGCCAGCAGCTTGACAGGAGGGGAGATGTATGGCTACACCTTC; CDR3 protein: CASSLTGGEMYGYTF
D gene: TRBD1; clone size: .; J gene: TRBJ2-7; CDR3 length: 17; V gene: TRBV7-9; CDR3 DNA: TGTGCCAGCAGCATAGAAACCAGGGGGCGGCCTTCCTACGAGCAGTACTTC; CDR3 protein: CASSIETRGRPSYEQYF
D gene: .; clone size: once; J gene: TRBJ1-2; CDR3 length: 11; V gene: TRBV10-3; CDR3 DNA: TGTGCCATCAGTGAGAGGGGTGGCTACACCTTC; CDR3 protein: CAISERGGYTF
D gene: TRBD1; clone size: .; J gene: TRBJ1-5; CDR3 length: 16; V gene: TRBV7-9; CDR3 DNA: TGTGCCAGCAGCTCAAACAGGGGGCGGGAAACTCAGCCCCAGCATTTT; CDR3 protein: CASSSNRGRETQPQHF
D gene: TRBD2; clone size: .; J gene: TRBJ2-3; CDR3 length: 15; V gene: TRBV30; CDR3 DNA: TGTGCCTGGAAGGTAGCGGGGGCCCACACAGATACGCAGTATTTT; CDR3 protein: CAWKVAGAHTDTQYF
D gene: TRBD2; clone size: few; J gene: TRBJ2-7; CDR3 length: 17; V gene: TRBV27; CDR3 DNA: TGTGCCAGCAGTACTCCGGGACTAGCGGGAGGGGCCTACGAGCAGTACTTC; CDR3 protein: CASSTPGLAGGAYEQYF
D gene: .; clone size: .; J gene: TRBJ1-5; CDR3 length: 15; V gene: TRBV7-8; CDR3 DNA: TGTGCCAGCAGCCTGGGGCAGCTTGGAGATCAGCCCCAGCATTTT; CDR3 protein: CASSLGQLGDQPQHF
D gene: .; clone size: .; J gene: TRBJ2-5; CDR3 length: 17; V gene: TRBV9; CDR3 DNA: TGTGCCAGCAGCGGGGAACGTAGTCAGGGAGGTAGAGAGACCCAGTACTTC; CDR3 protein: CASSGERSQGGRETQYF
D gene: .; clone size: few; J gene: TRBJ2-7; CDR3 length: 15; V gene: TRBV27; CDR3 DNA: TGTGCCAGCAGTCCCCAAGTACTTCACAGGAGTGGCGAGTACTTC; CDR3 protein: CASSPQVLHRSGEYF
D gene: .; clone size: once; J gene: TRBJ1-2; CDR3 length: 11; V gene: TRBV5-1; CDR3 DNA: TGCGCCAGCAGCCTAGACCGTGGCTACACCTTC; CDR3 protein: CASSLDRGYTF
D gene: .; clone size: .; J gene: TRBJ2-3; CDR3 length: 13; V gene: TRBV6-5; CDR3 DNA: TGTGCCACCGAGGGGGGGGCGTGGAATACGCAGTATTTT; CDR3 protein: CATEGGAWNTQYF
D gene: .; clone size: once; J gene: TRBJ2-3; CDR3 length: 16; V gene: TRBV4-1; CDR3 DNA: TGCGCCAGCAGCCCCGAGGAGGCTGTTCCCACAGATACGCAGTATTTT; CDR3 protein: CASSPEEAVPTDTQYF
D gene: .; clone size: .; J gene: TRBJ2-7; CDR3 length: 13; V gene: TRBV7-7; CDR3 DNA: TGTGCTAGCAGTGCAGGAAACTCCTACGAGCAGTACTTC; CDR3 protein: CASSAGNSYEQYF
D gene: TRBD2; clone size: .; J gene: TRBJ2-1; CDR3 length: 16; V gene: TRBV2; CDR3 DNA: TGTGCCAGCAGTGATGTAGGGACTAGGCTATACAATGAGCAGTTCTTC; CDR3 protein: CASSDVGTRLYNEQFF
D gene: .; clone size: once; J gene: TRBJ1-2; CDR3 length: 14; V gene: TRBV6-5; CDR3 DNA: TGTGCCAGCAGTCCGGGAGGGGGATGGGGGGGCTACACCTTC; CDR3 protein: CASSPGGGWGGYTF
D gene: TRBD1; clone size: .; J gene: TRBJ1-3; CDR3 length: 14; V gene: TRBV6-6; CDR3 DNA: TGTGCCAGCAGGCCGGGACAGTCAGGAAACACCATATATTTT; CDR3 protein: CASRPGQSGNTIYF
D gene: TRBD2; clone size: .; J gene: TRBJ2-2; CDR3 length: 18; V gene: TRBV27; CDR3 DNA: TGTGCCAGCCGCTACCTCCCGGGGACTAGCGGAAACACCGGGGAGCTGTTTTTT; CDR3 protein: CASRYLPGTSGNTGELFF
D gene: .; clone size: .; J gene: TRBJ2-1; CDR3 length: 14; V gene: TRBV27; CDR3 DNA: TGTGCCAGCAGAGCCCATCGAATCTACAATGAGCAGTTCTTC; CDR3 protein: CASRAHRIYNEQFF
D gene: .; clone size: .; J gene: TRBJ1-1; CDR3 length: 15; V gene: TRBV4-3; CDR3 DNA: TGCGCCAGCAGCGAAAAGATCCTAGGCGCGACTGAAGCTTTCTTT; CDR3 protein: CASSEKILGATEAFF
D gene: .; clone size: once; J gene: TRBJ2-2; CDR3 length: 16; V gene: TRBV7-8; CDR3 DNA: TGTGCCAGCAGCTTAGAGGGGGGGGCTGGGACCGGGGAGCTGTTTTTT; CDR3 protein: CASSLEGGAGTGELFF
D gene: TRBD2; clone size: .; J gene: TRBJ2-7; CDR3 length: 16; V gene: TRBV27; CDR3 DNA: TGTGCCAGCAGTTTATTGTCCCCAGGCGGGGGTGGCGAGCAGTACTTC; CDR3 protein: CASSLLSPGGGGEQYF
D gene: .; clone size: .; J gene: TRBJ1-2; CDR3 length: 14; V gene: TRBV4-2; CDR3 DNA: TGTGCCAGCAGCCAAGGCACAGGCAACTATGGCTACACCTTC; CDR3 protein: CASSQGTGNYGYTF
D gene: TRBD2; clone size: .; J gene: TRBJ2-1; CDR3 length: 15; V gene: TRBV7-8; CDR3 DNA: TGTGCCAGCACCTCGAGGCTAGCGGGAAAGAATGAGCAGTTCTTC; CDR3 protein: CASTSRLAGKNEQFF
D gene: .; clone size: .; J gene: TRBJ1-2; CDR3 length: 13; V gene: TRBV6-6; CDR3 DNA: TGTGCCAGCAGTTATTGGCCTAACTATGGCTACACCTTC; CDR3 protein: CASSYWPNYGYTF
D gene: TRBD1; clone size: once; J gene: TRBJ1-1; CDR3 length: 14; V gene: TRBV11-2; CDR3 DNA: TGTGCCAGCAGCTTCCAGGGGGCGGACACTGAAGCTTTCTTT; CDR3 protein: CASSFQGADTEAFF
D gene: .; clone size: .; J gene: TRBJ1-2; CDR3 length: 12; V gene: TRBV29-1; CDR3 DNA: TGCAGCGTTGGGGAGCCAGCCTATGGCTACACCTTC; CDR3 protein: CSVGEPAYGYTF
D gene: TRBD1; clone size: .; J gene: TRBJ1-1; CDR3 length: 15; V gene: TRBV13; CDR3 DNA: TGTGCCAGCAGCTTAGGTAGGGGGCAGGGCACTGAAGCTTTCTTT; CDR3 protein: CASSLGRGQGTEAFF
D gene: .; clone size: once; J gene: TRBJ2-6; CDR3 length: 18; V gene: TRBV5-1; CDR3 DNA: TGCGCCAGCAGCTTGGTGGCTGGGCCCAGCTCTGGGGCCAACGTCCTGACTTTC; CDR3 protein: CASSLVAGPSSGANVLTF
D gene: .; clone size: .; J gene: TRBJ2-3; CDR3 length: 16; V gene: TRBV29-1; CDR3 DNA: TGCAGCGTCGCCGCGACAGGAGAGGTAGACGCAGATACGCAGTATTTT; CDR3 protein: CSVAATGEVDADTQYF
D gene: .; clone size: .; J gene: TRBJ1-6; CDR3 length: 16; V gene: TRBV30; CDR3 DNA: TGTGCCTGGAGTGTAAGGAGGTCCTCCTATAATTCACCCCTCCACTTT; CDR3 protein: CAWSVRRSSYNSPLHF
D gene: TRBD2; clone size: .; J gene: TRBJ2-1; CDR3 length: 15; V gene: TRBV5-1; CDR3 DNA: TGCGCCAGCAGCTCGGGACTAGCCCCAATCGATGAGCAGTTCTTC; CDR3 protein: CASSSGLAPIDEQFF
D gene: .; clone size: .; J gene: TRBJ1-2; CDR3 length: 12; V gene: TRBV10-1; CDR3 DNA: TGCGCCAGCAGTGAGGGGCTGGCAGGCTACACCTTC; CDR3 protein: CASSEGLAGYTF
D gene: .; clone size: .; J gene: TRBJ1-4; CDR3 length: 15; V gene: TRBV6-5; CDR3 DNA: TGTGCCAGCAGTTACTCGGGGAGGGGCGGGGAAAAACTGTTTTTT; CDR3 protein: CASSYSGRGGEKLFF
D gene: TRBD1; clone size: .; J gene: TRBJ2-6; CDR3 length: 16; V gene: TRBV30; CDR3 DNA: TGTGCCTGGAGCGGACAGGGGGCGCATGGGGCCAACGTCCTGACTTTC; CDR3 protein: CAWSGQGAHGANVLTF
D gene: TRBD2; clone size: .; J gene: TRBJ2-1; CDR3 length: 15; V gene: TRBV7-2; CDR3 DNA: TGTGCCAGCAGCCCCCGCAGCGGGGGGGCGGATGAGCAGTTCTTC; CDR3 protein: CASSPRSGGADEQFF
D gene: .; clone size: .; J gene: TRBJ2-2; CDR3 length: 12; V gene: TRBV7-8; CDR3 DNA: TGTGCCAGCAGTCAGGTTTCCGGGGAGCTGTTTTTT; CDR3 protein: CASSQVSGELFF
D gene: .; clone size: once; J gene: TRBJ2-3; CDR3 length: 13; V gene: TRBV15; CDR3 DNA: TGTGCCACCAGCAGGGACTTCACAGATACGCAGTATTTT; CDR3 protein: CATSRDFTDTQYF
D gene: .; clone size: .; J gene: TRBJ2-6; CDR3 length: 15; V gene: TRBV6-1; CDR3 DNA: TGTGCCAGCAGTGATAGTCACTCTGGGGCCAACGTCCTGACTTTC; CDR3 protein: CASSDSHSGANVLTF
D gene: .; clone size: .; J gene: TRBJ1-5; CDR3 length: 13; V gene: TRBV30; CDR3 DNA: TGTGCCTGGGCTCAGGGTAGAAATCAGCCCCAGCATTTT; CDR3 protein: CAWAQGRNQPQHF
D gene: TRBD1; clone size: .; J gene: TRBJ1-2; CDR3 length: 17; V gene: TRBV7-9; CDR3 DNA: TGTGCCAGCGACCGACAAACGCGGACAGGCATTAACTATGGCTACACCTTC; CDR3 protein: CASDRQTRTGINYGYTF
D gene: .; clone size: once; J gene: TRBJ2-3; CDR3 length: 12; V gene: TRBV5-1; CDR3 DNA: TGCGCCAGCAGCTTGATTCGCGCTACGCAGTATTTT; CDR3 protein: CASSLIRATQYF
D gene: .; clone size: .; J gene: TRBJ2-4; CDR3 length: 13; V gene: TRBV25-1; CDR3 DNA: TGTGCCAGTTCAGGGGGGGCCAAAAACATTCAGTACTTC; CDR3 protein: CASSGGAKNIQYF
D gene: .; clone size: few; J gene: TRBJ2-2; CDR3 length: 14; V gene: TRBV11-2; CDR3 DNA: TGTGCCAGCACCATCTCGAGAGACACCGGGGAGCTGTTTTTT; CDR3 protein: CASTISRDTGELFF
D gene: TRBD2; clone size: .; J gene: TRBJ2-3; CDR3 length: 15; V gene: TRBV30; CDR3 DNA: TGTGCCGGGACGGTAAGCGGGAGTTCAGCAGATACGCAGTATTTT; CDR3 protein: CAGTVSGSSADTQYF
D gene: .; clone size: .; J gene: TRBJ2-1; CDR3 length: 16; V gene: TRBV7-3; CDR3 DNA: TGTGCCAGCAGCTTAAATGGCGGATCCTCCTACAATGAGCAGTTCTTC; CDR3 protein: CASSLNGGSSYNEQFF